These 21 T cell receptor beta chains came from one sample sequenced in a study of technical replicates of blood from a few donors. TCRdb's table, derived via immunoSEQ multiplex PCR, lists solely in-frame clones and lacks some. The table has 50,000 to 70,000 clones, about 93% seen once; the top ten hold 3.5% to 4.5%. Specimen: PBMCs. Receptors originate from a human donor in good health. Some clones in this sample may be carry-over from other donors' samples.

The chain has TRBV13 and TRBJ2-3; no clear D. The germline V gene has CDR1 PRHDT and CDR2 FYEKMQ (reference sequence). The ends were cut back, 4 bases at V and 1 base at J, with 3 bases in the middle. The CDR3 loop spans 12 amino acids. The CDR3 sequence is CASSSGTDTQYF. CDR3 sequence (DNA): TGTGCCAGCAGCTCGGGCACAGATACGCAGTATTTT.

The rearrangement joins TRBV7-2 to TRBJ1-2, with D perhaps TRBD1 (6 bases). This CDR3 has 14 residues. V lost 5 bases to trimming and J lost 7 bases, with 17 bases between them. Germline V gene data show CDR1 as SGHTA and CDR2 as FQGNSA. This CDR3 is CASSTHRVSSGYTF. CDR3 nucleotide sequence: TGTGCCAGCAGCACACACAGGGTGTCGAGTGGCTACACCTTC. The complete variable domain, with remaining parts taken from reference TRBV7-2 and TRBJ1-2, reads GAGVSQSPSNKVTEKGKDVELRCDPISGHTALYWYRQSLGQGLEFLIYFQGNSAPDKSGLPSDRFSAERTGGSVSTLTIQRTQQEDSAVYLCASSTHRVSSGYTFGSGTRLTVV.

The rearrangement links TRBV12-5 to TRBJ2-7, with 8 bases lining up with TRBD2. The CDR3 extends over 15 amino acids. V dropped 7 bases and J dropped 0; count of bases not matched to a gene: 8. CDR1 is LGHNT and CDR2 is FRNRAP in the germline V gene. In DNA form, the CDR3 reads TGTGCTAGTGTTAAAGGTCGGGAGGGCTCCTACGAGCAGTACTTC. Protein product: CASVKGREGSYEQYF.

The gene calls are TRBV13 and TRBJ2-3; 9 bases match TRBD2. The CDR3 contains 18 residues. Trimming took 2 bases from V and 2 from J; bases not matched to a gene: 11. Germline CDR1 is PRHDT and CDR2 is FYEKMQ (reference sequence). The CDR3 nucleotides read TGTGCCAGCAGCTTAATGACAGCTAGCGGGGTGTACACAGATACGCAGTATTTT. Residues: CASSLMTASGVYTDTQYF.

The CDR3 DNA sequence: TGCGCCAGCAGCACCCAAGGGGGACAGGCCTCTGGAAACACCATATATTTT. Translation: CASSTQGGQASGNTIYF. The chain carries TRBV5-1 and TRBJ1-3, with 8 bases aligning to TRBD1. The germline CDR1 and CDR2 sequences are SGHRS and YFSETQ. The CDR3 length is 17 residues. The junction had 9 bases not matched to a gene; V was cut back by 4 bases and J by 0 bases.

The rearrangement uses TRBV2 and TRBJ2-2; TRBD2 aligns across 12 bases. The CDR3 runs to 15 residues. CDR1 SNHLY and CDR2 FYNNEI come from the germline V gene. Trimming removed 6 bases from V and 6 bases from J; junction bases left unmatched: 5. The CDR3 bases are TGTGCCAGCAGAAGGACTAGCGGGGAAGCCGGGGAGCTGTTTTTT. Encoded protein: CASRRTSGEAGELFF.

The V call is TRBV16, the J call TRBJ1-5; no clear D gene. The CDR3 contains 14 residues. Germline V gives CDR1 KGHSY, CDR2 FQNENV. V was clipped by 4 bases and J by 9 bases, with 16 bases between them. CDR3 DNA: TGTGCCAGCAGCCCAGAGGCGGCTAACTGGCCCCAGCATTTT. Translated, it gives CASSPEAANWPQHF. Drawing the rest from reference TRBV16 and TRBJ1-5, the complete variable domain is GEEVAQTPKHLVRGEGQKAKLYCAPIKGHSYVFWYQQVLKNEFKFLISFQNENVFDETGMPKERFSAKCLPNSPCSLEIQATKLEDSAVYFCASSPEAANWPQHFGDGTRLSIL.

This chain's CDR3 is CASSQEVSSGGSSYEQYF. The DNA for the CDR3 is TGTGCCAGCAGCCAAGAAGTATCTAGCGGGGGTAGCTCCTACGAGCAGTACTTC. The gene calls are TRBV4-2 and TRBJ2-7, with TRBD2 matching over 10 bases. The CDR3 spans 18 residues. With V trimmed by 0 bases and J by 0 bases, 8 bases remained unmatched. The germline V gene has CDR1 LGHNA and CDR2 YNFKEQ.

This chain uses TRBV7-8 with TRBJ2-2; 8 bases agree with TRBD2. Germline lookup yields CDR1 SGHVS and CDR2 FQNEAQ. This CDR3 has 16 residues. The J segment lost 2 bases and the V segment lost 0 bases, leaving 2 bases of the junction unmatched. The CDR3, as DNA: TGTGCCAGCAGCTTAGCTAGCGGGGCTAACACCGGGGAGCTGTTTTTT. The encoded protein is CASSLASGANTGELFF. Together with reference TRBV7-8 and TRBJ2-2, the CDR3 gives the full variable domain: GAGVSQSPRYKVAKRGQDVALRCDPISGHVSLFWYQQALGQGPEFLTYFQNEAQLDKSGLPSDRFFAERPEGSVSTLKIQRTQQEDSAVYLCASSLASGANTGELFFGEGSRLTVL.

The rearrangement uses TRBV18 and TRBJ1-4; the D gene is possibly TRBD1 (6 bases). The CDR3 has 15 amino acids. V was trimmed by 0 bases and J by 7 bases, leaving 12 bases between them. Germline CDR1 reads KGHSH; CDR2 reads LQKENI. The chain's CDR3 is CASSPPMGAGEKLFF. The CDR3 bases are TGTGCCAGCTCACCACCGATGGGGGCGGGTGAAAAACTGTTTTTT.

The rearrangement uses TRBV5-6 and TRBJ2-7; D is perhaps TRBD2 (6 bases). Trimming removed 4 bases from V and 2 bases from J, with 13 bases in between. The germline V gene encodes CDR1 SGHDT and CDR2 YYEEEE. This CDR3 comprises 14 residues. For the CDR3, the DNA is TGTGCCAGCAGCGCGCGGGACTTGGCCTACGAGCAGTACTTC. Protein sequence: CASSARDLAYEQYF.

The J gene is TRBJ2-7, the V gene TRBV6-1, with TRBD2 matching 7 bases. Germline-derived CDR1 and CDR2 are MNHNS and SASEGT. The CDR3 extends over 12 amino acids. J lost 6 bases, V lost 6 bases, and 5 bases had no gene match. The CDR3 region is CASRKAGSEQYF. The CDR3 nucleotides are TGTGCCAGCAGGAAAGCGGGATCCGAGCAGTACTTC.

With regard to this clone: Germline and junction disagree at one end, which may indicate a read error. V gene TRBV13 combines with J gene TRBJ1-1; 11 nucleotides line up with TRBD1. The length of the CDR3 is 14 residues. Germline values: CDR1 PRHDT, CDR2 FYEKMQ (reference sequence). The CDR3 spells CASSLGTGGAEAFF. Written as DNA, the CDR3 is TGCGCCAGCAGCTTAGGGACAGGGGGTGCTGAAGCTTTCTTT.

For this clone: Other DNA sequences of this sample code for an identical CDR3. This chain uses TRBV9 with TRBJ2-2; 9 bases are a match to TRBD2. The ends lost 2 bases at V and 1 base at J; junction bases unmatched: 3. This CDR3 has 16 amino acids. Germline CDR1 is SGDLS and CDR2 is YYNGEE. CDR3 in DNA: TGTGCCAGCAGCGTGAGACTAGCGGAGAACACCGGGGAGCTGTTTTTT. The encoded protein is CASSVRLAENTGELFF.

The gene calls are TRBV18 and TRBJ2-7, with a weak D call TRBD1 (5 bases). The CDR3 length is 15 residues. V was cut by 0 bases and J by 6 bases, with 15 bases left in between. The V gene's germline CDR1 is KGHSH and CDR2 LQKENI. The CDR3 protein is CASSPPGRQGGEQYF. The CDR3 coding sequence is TGTGCCAGCTCACCACCCGGGCGGCAGGGTGGCGAGCAGTACTTC.

The CDR3 sequence is CASSYSGGQDYTF. The CDR3 region has the DNA TGTGCCAGCAGTTACAGTGGGGGACAGGACTACACCTTC. V and J are TRBV6-5 and TRBJ1-2; 8 bases match TRBD1. The V gene end was trimmed by 2 bases and the J gene end by 10 bases; junction bases not matched to a gene: 6. Germline values: CDR1 MNHEY, CDR2 SVGAGI. The CDR3 loop spans 13 amino acids.

The V gene is TRBV5-1, the J gene TRBJ2-2, with D perhaps TRBD2 (5 bases). Germline V gene lookup returns CDR1 SGHRS and CDR2 YFSETQ. The CDR3 runs 14 residues. V dropped 5 bases and J dropped 3 bases, with 11 bases sitting between them. CDR3 nucleotide sequence: TGCGCCAGCAGGTGGCTAGCCGACACCGGGGAGCTGTTTTTT. This translates into CASRWLADTGELFF.

The chain joins TRBV27 to TRBJ2-1, with 8 nucleotides matching TRBD1. Germline CDR1 and CDR2: MNHEY and SMNVEV (reference sequence). The length of the CDR3 is 16 residues. J lost 9 bases, V lost 5 bases, and 15 bases had no gene match. CDR3 sequence reads: CASSLPTGVTLGEQFF. The CDR3 DNA is TGTGCCAGCAGTCTTCCGACAGGGGTGACCTTGGGTGAGCAGTTCTTC.

The chain recombines TRBV6-5 with TRBJ1-2, with 7 bases aligning to TRBD1. Germline loops: CDR1 MNHEY, CDR2 SVGAGI. The junction had 8 bases not matched to a gene; V was cut back by 10 bases and J by 6 bases. The CDR3 sequence is 12 residues long. The CDR3 sequence: CAITDRVNGYTF. CDR3 nucleotides: TGTGCCATCACCGACAGGGTAAATGGCTACACCTTC.

The V call is TRBV19, the J call TRBJ2-7, with 8 bases matching TRBD1. This CDR3 region has 17 residues. Germline V lookup: CDR1 LNHDA, CDR2 SQIVND (reference sequence). Trimming removed 9 bases from V and 2 bases from J; junction bases left unmatched: 18. CDR3 in DNA: TGTGCCAGCAGACCTACCAGGGGGCATGGGGGCCCCTACGAGCAGTACTTC. This codes for CASRPTRGHGGPYEQYF. Full variable domain (outside the CDR3, taken from reference TRBV19 and TRBJ2-7): DGGITQSPKYLFRKEGQNVTLSCEQNLNHDAMYWYRQDPGQGLRLIYYSQIVNDFQKGDIAEGYSVSREKKESFPLTVTSAQKNPTAFYLCASRPTRGHGGPYEQYFGPGTRLTVT.

The chain uses TRBV6-6 and TRBJ1-1; perhaps TRBD1 as D (5 bases). The CDR3 has 13 residues. Germline values: CDR1 MNHNY, CDR2 SVGAGI (reference sequence). With 7 bases removed from V and 2 bases from J, the gap between germline ends came to 11 bases. The CDR3 region is CASTQGENTEAFF. CDR3 DNA: TGTGCCAGCACCCAAGGGGAAAACACTGAAGCTTTCTTT.